This T cell receptor (beta chain) derives from a study of T cells in Graves' hyperthyroidism and ophthalmopathy. The investigators amplified TCR beta CDR3 regions from RNA transcripts. First-round RT-PCR targeting the TCR CDR3 was performed with the HTBI primer set. TCRdb passed the multiplex PCR reads through MiXCR, listing each CDR3 protein once. The data show some 460,000 distinct CDR3 sequences, around 16% seen once. Overall study results and limits: Among clonotypes expanded in thyroid above 0.001, most were also found in blood.

CDR3 size: 16 residues. V trimming: 5 bases; J trimming: 1 base; junction bases outside the gene matches: 5. The germline CDR1 and CDR2 sequences are SGHAT and FQNNGV. Any patient presenting with uncontrolled infection, other autoimmune disease, pregnancy or lactation was left out. Diagnoses used clinical symptoms, serum thyroxine and TRAb, thyroid ultrasound and orbital computed tomography. This clonotype was observed at least ten times. The antigen is unknown. This sequence joins TRBV11-2 and TRBJ2-5; 12 bases match TRBD2. This TCR was recovered from a young woman with Graves' hyperthyroidism. Sequencing used blood. CDR3: CASSTTSGRPQETQYF. As DNA, the CDR3 is TGTGCCAGCAGCACTACTAGCGGGAGGCCCCAAGAGACCCAGTACTTC. Complete variable domain (other parts from reference TRBV11-2 and TRBJ2-5): EAGVAQSPRYKIIEKRQSVAFWCNPISGHATLYWYQQILGQGPKLLIQFQNNGVVDDSQLPKDRFSAERLKGVDSTLKIQPAKLEDSAVYLCASSTTSGRPQETQYFGPGTRLLVL.